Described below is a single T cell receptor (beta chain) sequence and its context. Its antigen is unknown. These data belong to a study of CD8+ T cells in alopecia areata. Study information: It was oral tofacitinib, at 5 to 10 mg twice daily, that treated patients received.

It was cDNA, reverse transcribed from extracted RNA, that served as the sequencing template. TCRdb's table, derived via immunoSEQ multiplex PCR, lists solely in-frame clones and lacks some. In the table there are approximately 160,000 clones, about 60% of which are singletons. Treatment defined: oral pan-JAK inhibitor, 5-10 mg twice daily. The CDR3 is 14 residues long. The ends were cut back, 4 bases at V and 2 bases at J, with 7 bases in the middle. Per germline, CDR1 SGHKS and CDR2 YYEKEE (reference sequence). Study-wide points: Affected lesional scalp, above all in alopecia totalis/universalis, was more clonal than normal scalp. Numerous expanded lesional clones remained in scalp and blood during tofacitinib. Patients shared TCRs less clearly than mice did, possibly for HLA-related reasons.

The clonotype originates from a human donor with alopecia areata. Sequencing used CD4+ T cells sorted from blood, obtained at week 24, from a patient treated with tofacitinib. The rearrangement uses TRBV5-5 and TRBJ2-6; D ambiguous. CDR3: CASSRQAGANVLTF. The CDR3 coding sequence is TGTGCCAGCAGCCGTCAGGCTGGGGCCAACGTCCTGACTTTC.